The 6 T cell receptor beta chains reported below all come from one sample, sequenced in a study of T cell responses to AZD1222 COVID-19 vaccine. Produced via immunoSEQ multiplex PCR; TCRdb's table is partial and in-frame only. The sample includes some 150,000 clones, approximately 90% of them seen just once. This specimen was peripheral blood, taken on day 0 of AZD1222 vaccination. All receptors come from an adult in good health.

The genes are TRBV28 and TRBJ1-3; D unclear. Germline V gene sequence: CDR1 MDHEN, CDR2 SYDVKM. The CDR3 consists of 14 residues. The germline V and J ends were trimmed by 3 bases and 0 bases, with 6 bases remaining between them. The CDR3 DNA sequence: TGTGCCAGCAGTTTCTCTTACTCTGGAAACACCATATATTTT. The encoded protein is CASSFSYSGNTIYF.

This chain connects TRBV5-1 to TRBJ1-1; TRBD1 is a possible D gene (6 bases). The length of the CDR3 is 15 residues. V was clipped by 4 bases and J by 1 base, with 14 bases between them. CDR1 is SGHRS, CDR2 YFSETQ, per germline. CDR3 residues: CASSGVLGGNTEAFF. The DNA for the CDR3 is TGCGCCAGCAGCGGAGTATTAGGGGGGAACACTGAAGCTTTCTTT.

The genes are TRBV27 and TRBJ2-1; no clear D gene. Trimming cost V 2 bases and J 5 bases, with 10 bases left between them. The CDR3 is made up of 14 amino acids. Germline CDR1 is MNHEY and CDR2 is SMNVEV (reference sequence). The CDR3 bases are TGTGCCAGCAGTTTACCAGGAATACACAATGAGCAGTTCTTC. This codes for CASSLPGIHNEQFF.

This chain connects TRBV4-2 to TRBJ2-5; weak D call: TRBD2 (5 bases). V was cut by 4 bases and J by 4 bases, with 19 bases left in between. The CDR3 loop spans 16 amino acids. Germline V gene data show CDR1 as LGHNA and CDR2 as YNFKEQ. DNA for the CDR3: TGTGCCAGCAGCCCGAACTCCTTACTAGTATCAGAGACCCAGTACTTC. Translation: CASSPNSLLVSETQYF.

The gene calls are TRBV6-5 and TRBJ1-1; 9 bases fit TRBD1. V shed 6 bases, J shed 0 bases, and the junction held 5 bases outside the gene matches. Germline CDR1 and CDR2: MNHEY and SVGAGI. The CDR3 is 15 amino acids. Here the CDR3 reads CASRNTGGMNTEAFF. CDR3 bases: TGTGCCAGCAGAAACACAGGGGGCATGAACACTGAAGCTTTCTTT.

The V call is TRBV29-1, the J call TRBJ2-7; TRBD1 aligns across 9 bases. Losses at the gene ends were 5 bases for V and 3 bases for J; bases not matched to a gene: 8. This CDR3 comprises 14 residues. Per germline, CDR1 SQVTM and CDR2 ANQGSEA. DNA for the CDR3: TGCAGCGTTTGGCCCGGGACAGGGCGCTACGAGCAGTACTTC. It specifies CSVWPGTGRYEQYF.